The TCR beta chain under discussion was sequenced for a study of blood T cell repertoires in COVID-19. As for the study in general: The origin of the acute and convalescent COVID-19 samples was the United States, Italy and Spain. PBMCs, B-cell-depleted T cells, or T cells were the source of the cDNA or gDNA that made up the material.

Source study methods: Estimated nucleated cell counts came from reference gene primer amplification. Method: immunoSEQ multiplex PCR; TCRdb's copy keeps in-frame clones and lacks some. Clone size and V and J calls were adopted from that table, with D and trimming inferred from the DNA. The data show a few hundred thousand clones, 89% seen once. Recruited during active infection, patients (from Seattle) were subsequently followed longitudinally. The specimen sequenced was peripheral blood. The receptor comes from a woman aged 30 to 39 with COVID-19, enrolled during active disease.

The CDR3: CASSLLTGGFYGYTF. CDR3 bases: TGCGCCAGCAGCTTGCTGACAGGGGGCTTCTATGGCTACACCTTC. The chain links TRBV5-1 to TRBJ1-2; 10 nucleotides agree with TRBD1. The germline CDR1 and CDR2 sequences are SGHRS and YFSETQ. The CDR3 sequence is 15 residues long. V was pared by 1 base and J by 4 bases, with 4 bases of the junction left unmatched.